This T cell receptor beta chain was captured in a study of blood T cell repertoires in COVID-19. With V trimmed by 3 bases and J by 8 bases, 18 bases remained unmatched. This CDR3 comprises 17 residues. The germline CDR1 and CDR2 sequences are LNHDA and SQIVND (reference sequence). Libraries were prepared by immunoSEQ multiplex PCR; TCRdb keeps only in-frame clonotypes and omits some of them. The data hold about 410,000 clones, with 89% observed a single time. Material for sequencing was peripheral blood. This receptor was obtained from a woman aged 40 to 50 with COVID-19, enrolled during active disease. V gene TRBV19 combines with J gene TRBJ1-2; the match to TRBD1 covers 7 bases. The CDR3: CASSISPTRQGRFGYTF. In DNA form, the CDR3 reads TGTGCCAGTAGTATTAGCCCCACCCGACAGGGTCGATTCGGCTACACCTTC.